This T cell receptor (beta chain) was identified during a study of blood T cell repertoires in COVID-19 (dated by TCRdb to about 2020). In terms of the full investigation: Collaborator samples came from the United States, Italy and Spain and covered acute and convalescent phases of COVID-19. The prospective study material was composed of cDNA or gDNA derived from T cells, B-cell-depleted T cells, or PBMCs. Subjects who had been exposed to COVID-19, were actively infected with it, or had recovered from it provided the deeply sampled blood TCRbeta repertoires that made up the dataset. The repertoires were released in a freely available public database intended as a resource for research on the immune response to SARS-CoV-2. The samples were drawn from two sources: the first 160 participants of the ongoing ImmuneRACE study, and 950 to 1,500 subjects contributed by 6 global collaborators. The sample metadata nearly always contained a de-identified subject ID, COVID-19 status, age in years and sex. HLA class I and class II types, where available, came from metadata supplied by the sample provider rather than from assay-based typing. Points the paper makes about the study in general: The amount of clinical and demographic metadata varied by source and participant and was provided uncurated.

Reading the germline V gene (reference sequence) gives CDR1 LNHDA and CDR2 SQIVND. The CDR3 sequence holds 15 residues, the cysteine and phenylalanine included. CDR3 DNA only is kept here, 45 bases in frame from base 1. Ends trimmed: V by 9 bases, J by 2 bases; bases unmatched to a gene: 8. TCRbeta CDR3 regions were amplified from genomic DNA using the immunoSEQ Assay, a bias-controlled multiplex PCR. For the original study's pipeline: Within the assay, amplification of reference gene primers was used to estimate how many nucleated cells each sample contained. To quantify the absolute abundance of each unique TCRbeta CDR3 rearrangement, sequence reads were collapsed and filtered. For each sample, productive Simpson clonality was calculated as the square root of Simpson's diversity index across productive rearrangements. TCRdb holds this immuneACCESS table with in-frame rearrangements only. Some clones are missing; in checked studies, unresolved V genes explain under half, and the rest has no known cause. That table furnishes V, J and clone size, whereas the DNA furnished D and trimming. This sample holds under 250,000 clones; 86% were observed only once. The ten largest clones represent 5% to 7% of the sample.

Details on this clone: This clone's antigen is unknown. No clone much larger than this one lies a single base away; base qualities are absent.

One collaborating source in Seattle enrolled patients during active infection and followed them longitudinally through the course of disease. Whole blood was collected in K2EDTA tubes by collaborating institutions according to the institutions' own protocols. For TCRbeta analysis, collaborator samples were shipped as frozen whole blood, as isolated PBMCs, or as DNA extracted from either sample type. Input material: peripheral blood. This clonotype was obtained from a woman aged 80 or older with COVID-19, enrolled during active disease. The rearranged segments are TRBV19 and TRBJ1-5; the junction holds 9 bases that match TRBD1. The sequence in DNA is TGTGCCAGCACTCCGACAGGGGGGGGCAATCAGCCCCAGCATTTT. This is translated as CASTPTGGGNQPQHF.